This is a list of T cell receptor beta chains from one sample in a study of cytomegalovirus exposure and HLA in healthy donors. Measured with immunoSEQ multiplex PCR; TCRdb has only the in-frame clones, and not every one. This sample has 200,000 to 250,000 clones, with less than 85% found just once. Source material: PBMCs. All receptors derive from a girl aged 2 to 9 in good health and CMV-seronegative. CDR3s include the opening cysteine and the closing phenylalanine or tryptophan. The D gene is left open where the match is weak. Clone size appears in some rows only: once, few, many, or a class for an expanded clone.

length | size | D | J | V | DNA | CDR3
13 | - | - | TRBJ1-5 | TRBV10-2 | TGCGCCAGCAGTGAGCAGTTCAGAGGGCCCCAGCATTTT | CASSEQFRGPQHF
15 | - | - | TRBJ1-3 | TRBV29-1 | TGCAGCGTTGGGGGGGACGTGTCCTCTGGAAACACCATATATTTT | CSVGGDVSSGNTIYF
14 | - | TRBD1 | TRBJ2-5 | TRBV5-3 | TGTGCCAGAAGCCTGACAGGGGGCAAGGAGACCCAGTACTTC | CARSLTGGKETQYF
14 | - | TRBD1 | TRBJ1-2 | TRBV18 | TGTGCCAGCTCACCACACAGGGGGCACTATGGCTACACCTTC | CASSPHRGHYGYTF
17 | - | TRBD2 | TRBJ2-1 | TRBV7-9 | TGTGCCAGCAGCCGCGCTCTAGCGGGAGTATCCTACAATGAGCAGTTCTTC | CASSRALAGVSYNEQFF
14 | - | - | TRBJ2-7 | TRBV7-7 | TGTGCCAGCAGCTTAGGTGCCGGGAGCGGAGAGCAGTACTTC | CASSLGAGSGEQYF
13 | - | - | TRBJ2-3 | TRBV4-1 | TGCGCCAGCAGCCCGGAAAAAAGCGCTACGCAGTATTTT | CASSPEKSATQYF
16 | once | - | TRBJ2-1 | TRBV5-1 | TGCGCCAGCAGCTTGGATCTCTCCACTGCCTACAATGAGCAGTTCTTC | CASSLDLSTAYNEQFF
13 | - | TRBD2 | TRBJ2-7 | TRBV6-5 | TGTGCCAGCAGTTCGGGACTAGCTAACGAGCAGTACTTC | CASSSGLANEQYF
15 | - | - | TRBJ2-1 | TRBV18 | TGTGCCAGCTCACCAGAACGACGGAGCTACAATGAGCAGTTCTTC | CASSPERRSYNEQFF
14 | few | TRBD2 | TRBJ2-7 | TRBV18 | TGTGCCAGCTCACCGGGACTAGCGAATAACGAGCAGTACTTC | CASSPGLANNEQYF
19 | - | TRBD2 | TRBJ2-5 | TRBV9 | TGTGCCAGCAGCGTGGGACTAGCGGGGGGTCCAATGATCCAAGAGACCCAGTACTTC | CASSVGLAGGPMIQETQYF
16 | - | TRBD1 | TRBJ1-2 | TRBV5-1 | TGCGCCAGCAGCACGGGACAGGGGGGGACCCTATATGGCTACACCTTC | CASSTGQGGTLYGYTF
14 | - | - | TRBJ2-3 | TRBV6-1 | TGTGCCAGCATCGGCAGGGCTGACACAGATACGCAGTATTTT | CASIGRADTDTQYF
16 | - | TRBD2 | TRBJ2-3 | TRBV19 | TGTGCCAGTAGTATCAAGGCGGGAGGGTTCGCAGATACGCAGTATTTT | CASSIKAGGFADTQYF
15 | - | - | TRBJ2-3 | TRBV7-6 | TGTGCCAGCAGTCAAACAGGGGGGGGCACAGATACGCAGTATTTT | CASSQTGGGTDTQYF
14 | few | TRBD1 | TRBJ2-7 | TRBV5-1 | TGCGCCAGCAGCTTTGGGACAGGGTACTACGAGCAGTACTTC | CASSFGTGYYEQYF
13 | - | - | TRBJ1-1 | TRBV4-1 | TGCGCCAGCAGCCAAGGAAACAACGCTGAAGCTTTCTTT | CASSQGNNAEAFF
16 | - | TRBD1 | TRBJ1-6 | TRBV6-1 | TGTGCCAGCAGTGAAACGCCGAGACAGGGGGTTTCACCCCTCCACTTT | CASSETPRQGVSPLHF
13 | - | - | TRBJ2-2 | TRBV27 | TGTGCCAGCAGCCTGCGGGGAGCCGGGGAGCTGTTTTTT | CASSLRGAGELFF
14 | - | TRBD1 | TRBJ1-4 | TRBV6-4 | TGTGCCAGCAGCCGGACAGGCAAAGAGGAAAAACTGTTTTTT | CASSRTGKEEKLFF
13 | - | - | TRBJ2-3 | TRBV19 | TGTGCCAGTTCCCGGACAATTAGGTATACGCAGTATTTT | CASSRTIRYTQYF
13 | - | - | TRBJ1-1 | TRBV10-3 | TGTGCCATCAGCCCACAGGGGAACACTGAAGCTTTCTTT | CAISPQGNTEAFF
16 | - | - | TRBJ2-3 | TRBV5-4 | TGTGCCAGCAGCGCCAGACGGGGTGCAGACACAGATACGCAGTATTTT | CASSARRGADTDTQYF
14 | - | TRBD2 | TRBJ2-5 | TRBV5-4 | TGTGCCAGCAGCCGGCTAGCGGGGGAAGAGACCCAGTACTTC | CASSRLAGEETQYF
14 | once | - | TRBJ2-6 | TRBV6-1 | TGTGCCAGCAGGATGGAGACTGGGGCCAACGTCCTGACTTTC | CASRMETGANVLTF
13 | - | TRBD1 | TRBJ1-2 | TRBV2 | TGTGCCACCCCTCCGGACAGGGGTCATGGCTACACCTTC | CATPPDRGHGYTF
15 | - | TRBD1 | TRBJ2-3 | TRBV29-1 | TGCAGCGTAGCCGACAGGGGGCAATGGAGAGATACGCAGTATTTT | CSVADRGQWRDTQYF
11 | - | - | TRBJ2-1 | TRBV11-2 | TGTGCCAGCAGCTCCCAAAATGAGCAGTTCTTC | CASSSQNEQFF
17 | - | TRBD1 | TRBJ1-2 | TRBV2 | TGTGCCAGCAGTGAACCTCGGACAGGCCCGCGCGACTATGGCTACACCTTC | CASSEPRTGPRDYGYTF